The 24 T cell receptor beta chains below come from one sample, sequenced in a study of persistence of HIV-infected CD4 T cells. The immunoSEQ assay was version 4, run in survey mode. Libraries were prepared by immunoSEQ multiplex PCR; TCRdb keeps only in-frame clonotypes and omits some of them. This sample has roughly 30,000 clones, with around 80% found just once. Stimulation used 7.5 to 10 ug/mL lysate from CMV-infected fibroblasts. CD40L-negative CD69-negative CD45RO-high memory CD4+ T cells were sorted as populations depleted of antigen-responding cells. These receptors' antigens are unknown. Here the sequenced sample was CD4+ T cells sorted from PBMCs after roughly 18-hour stimulation, taken from a patient who received antiretroviral therapy. These TCRs come from an adult man with HIV who was CMV-seropositive.

The chain carries TRBV2 and TRBJ1-1; no clear D. The CDR3 has 14 amino acids. The ends were cut back, 4 bases at V and 6 bases at J, with 15 bases in the middle. The germline CDR1 and CDR2 sequences are SNHLY and FYNNEI. CDR3 protein: CASSGSNGFAEAFF. DNA of the CDR3: TGTGCCAGCAGTGGGTCGAATGGATTTGCTGAAGCTTTCTTT. The complete variable domain, with remaining parts taken from reference TRBV2 and TRBJ1-1, reads EPEVTQTPSHQVTQMGQEVILRCVPISNHLYFYWYRQILGQKVEFLVSFYNNEISEKSEIFDDQFSVERPDGSNFTLKIRSTKLEDSAMYFCASSGSNGFAEAFFGQGTRLTVV.

CDR3 sequence reads: CASSRTLTGTGELFF. The CDR3 DNA follows: TGCGCCAGCAGCCGTACGCTAACGGGCACCGGGGAGCTGTTTTTT. The V gene is TRBV5-1, the J gene TRBJ2-2; no clear D. The CDR3 consists of 15 residues. V gave up 4 bases and J gave up 4 bases, with 14 bases separating them. The V gene's germline CDR1 is SGHRS and CDR2 YFSETQ.

This sequence joins TRBV19 and TRBJ1-1; no firm D call. Germline V gene lookup returns CDR1 LNHDA and CDR2 SQIVND (reference sequence). The V end lost 7 bases, the J end lost 4 bases, and 16 bases lay between the germline ends. The CDR3 loop spans 14 amino acids. CDR3 DNA sequence: TGTGCCAGTATCCCTAGTCTCCCATCCACTGAAGCTTTCTTT. It codes for CASIPSLPSTEAFF. The variable domain in full, completed from reference TRBV19 and TRBJ1-1, reads DGGITQSPKYLFRKEGQNVTLSCEQNLNHDAMYWYRQDPGQGLRLIYYSQIVNDFQKGDIAEGYSVSREKKESFPLTVTSAQKNPTAFYLCASIPSLPSTEAFFGQGTRLTVV.

This rearrangement joins TRBV7-2 to TRBJ2-7; TRBD2 is a possible D gene (6 bases). This CDR3 has 13 amino acids. Germline values: CDR1 SGHTA, CDR2 FQGNSA. Trimming took 0 bases from V and 12 from J, leaving 15 bases between them. In DNA, the CDR3 is TGTGCCAGCAGCTTAGCGCGGGGACCTCGGGGGTACTTC. Amino acid sequence: CASSLARGPRGYF.

A few counts support this clone. The rearrangement uses TRBV10-1 and TRBJ2-2; TRBD1 agrees at 8 bases. V lost 8 bases and J lost 4; bases outside the gene matches: 3. The CDR3 totals 13 residues. In germline, CDR1 is WNHNN, CDR2 SYGVQD (reference sequence). Here the CDR3 reads CASPDRATGELFF. The CDR3 nucleotides are TGCGCCAGCCCGGACAGGGCCACCGGGGAGCTGTTTTTT.

The V and J genes are TRBV29-1 and TRBJ1-1, with 7 bases lining up with TRBD1. The V and J ends lost 6 bases and 6 bases, in that order; junction bases with no gene match: 7. The CDR3 is 12 residues long. CDR1 and CDR2 from the germline V gene are SQVTM and ANQGSEA. CDR3 in amino acids: CSVEQGGAEAFF. For the CDR3, the DNA is TGCAGCGTCGAGCAGGGGGGTGCTGAAGCTTTCTTT.

J is TRBJ1-2 and V is TRBV6-5, with TRBD1 identical over 9 bases. The CDR3 totals 16 residues. J was trimmed by 1 base and V by 0 bases; bases with no gene match: 3. The germline V gene encodes CDR1 MNHEY and CDR2 SVGAGI. The CDR3 loop reads CASSYSTGGFNYGYTF. CDR3 DNA sequence: TGTGCCAGCAGTTACTCGACAGGGGGATTTAACTATGGCTACACCTTC.

The V and J genes are TRBV2 and TRBJ2-7, with 10 bases aligning to TRBD1. The CDR3 totals 13 residues. Per the germline V gene, CDR1 is SNHLY and CDR2 is FYNNEI. J gave up 3 bases and V 7 bases, and 3 bases lay outside the gene matches. The chain's CDR3 is CASMWDRGYEQYF. The CDR3 DNA follows: TGTGCCAGCATGTGGGACAGGGGCTACGAGCAGTACTTC.

This clone turned up a few times. The J gene is TRBJ1-1, the V gene TRBV29-1; 8 nucleotides agree with TRBD1. The germline V gene has CDR1 SQVTM and CDR2 ANQGSEA. V dropped 7 bases and J dropped 4; count of bases not matched to a gene: 5. This CDR3 contains 12 residues. The CDR3 DNA is TGCAGCGGAAATACAGGGGGCACTGAAGCTTTCTTT. This translates into CSGNTGGTEAFF.

The chain's CDR3 is CASKQGATGELFF. The CDR3 nucleotides are TGTGCCAGCAAGCAGGGGGCCACCGGGGAGCTGTTTTTT. The J gene is TRBJ2-2, the V gene TRBV2; 8 bases match TRBD1. The CDR3 covers 13 residues. Germline V gene sequence: CDR1 SNHLY, CDR2 FYNNEI. V lost 7 bases to trimming and J lost 4 bases; unmatched junction nucleotides: 2.

The chain has TRBV24-1 and TRBJ1-6, with D perhaps matching TRBD1 (5 bases). V lost 2 bases and J lost 19, with 17 bases in between. The CDR3 sequence is 13 residues long. Per the germline V gene, CDR1 is KGHDR and CDR2 is SFDVKD. CDR3 loop: CATSDSRGRSWHF. The CDR3 DNA is TGTGCCACCAGTGATTCAAGGGGTCGGTCTTGGCACTTT.

The chain joins TRBV28 to TRBJ2-1; 10 bases match TRBD2. CDR1 MDHEN and CDR2 SYDVKM come from the germline V gene. Trimming at V came to 3 bases and at J to 12 bases, leaving 11 bases not matched to a gene. The CDR3 length is 15 residues. CDR3: CASSFPSGGSSWQFF. Written as DNA, the CDR3 is TGTGCCAGCAGTTTTCCTAGCGGGGGTAGTTCGTGGCAGTTCTTC. Full variable domain (missing parts from reference TRBV28 and TRBJ2-1): DVKVTQSSRYLVKRTGEKVFLECVQDMDHENMFWYRQDPGLGLRLIYFSYDVKMKEKGDIPEGYSVSREKKERFSLILESASTNQTSMYLCASSFPSGGSSWQFFGPGTRLTVL.

The J gene is TRBJ1-1, the V gene TRBV7-9; D unresolved. V was pared by 4 bases and J by 6 bases, with 12 bases between. The germline V gene has CDR1 SEHNR and CDR2 FQNEAQ (reference sequence). CDR3 length: 13 amino acids. The CDR3 DNA reads TGTGCCAGCAGCTCTCGGACCTATTCTGAAGCTTTCTTT. The encoded protein is CASSSRTYSEAFF.

The chain joins TRBV19 to TRBJ1-2; TRBD1 agrees at 9 bases. Germline loops: CDR1 LNHDA, CDR2 SQIVND (reference sequence). V shed 5 bases, J shed 9 bases, and the junction held 10 bases outside the gene matches. There are 14 residues in the CDR3. The CDR3: CASSVPGQGVSYTF. CDR3 coding DNA: TGTGCCAGTAGTGTCCCGGGACAGGGCGTCAGCTACACCTTC.

V gene TRBV19 combines with J gene TRBJ1-4; TRBD1 agrees at 8 bases. CDR1 and CDR2 from the germline V gene are LNHDA and SQIVND (reference sequence). Germline trimming cut 6 bases from V and 0 bases from J; bases unmatched to any gene: 3. CDR3 length: 15 residues. CDR3 nucleotides: TGTGCCAGTAGGGGACAGGATTCAACTAATGAAAAACTGTTTTTT. Translating it yields CASRGQDSTNEKLFF.

This clone was seen more than once but under ten times. This chain connects TRBV19 to TRBJ1-5, with D uncertain. Trimming pared 6 bases from V and 0 bases from J, leaving 12 bases between. CDR1 LNHDA and CDR2 SQIVND come from the germline V gene (reference sequence). This CDR3 spans 15 amino acids. The CDR3 is CASRTGSNSNQPQHF. The CDR3 DNA is TGTGCCAGTAGAACCGGGAGCAATAGCAATCAGCCCCAGCATTTT.

The sample holds one count of this clone. The chain is built from TRBV10-1 and TRBJ2-4; D possibly corresponds to TRBD2 (5 bases). Germline V lookup: CDR1 WNHNN, CDR2 SYGVQD (reference sequence). Trimming cost V 3 bases and J 2 bases, with 8 bases left between them. This CDR3 contains 14 residues. The CDR3 sequence: CASSDGGTKNIQYF. The CDR3 nucleotides are TGCGCCAGCAGTGATGGAGGTACCAAAAACATTCAGTACTTC.

The V call is TRBV3-1 (or the pseudogene TRBV3-2), the J call TRBJ2-2; D might be TRBD1 or TRBD2, each matching 5 bases. This CDR3 spans 15 amino acids. V dropped 4 bases and J dropped 0 bases, with 9 bases sitting between them. The germline V gene encodes CDR1 LGHDT and CDR2 YNNKEL (reference sequence). The DNA for the CDR3 is TGTGCCAGCAGCCTTCAGGGAGCGAACACCGGGGAGCTGTTTTTT. Protein: CASSLQGANTGELFF.

The V and J genes are TRBV19 and TRBJ1-2, with TRBD1 identical over 8 bases. Germline-derived CDR1 and CDR2 are LNHDA and SQIVND (reference sequence). V lost 3 bases, J lost 12 bases, and 3 bases stayed unmatched. This CDR3 is 11 amino acids long. CDR3 DNA sequence: TGTGCCAGTAGTATCGGACAGGGAAACACCTTC. As protein: CASSIGQGNTF.

This chain uses TRBV1 with TRBJ2-1; the listed D gene, TRBD2, was not tested against the DNA. TRBV1 is an annotated pseudogene. The CDR3 contains 16 residues. CDR3 residues: CTSSRRTSGGYNEQFF. In DNA form, the CDR3 reads TGCACCAGCAGCCGCAGGACTAGCGGGGGCTACAATGAGCAGTTCTTC.

The genes are TRBV28 and TRBJ1-5, with D hard to call. From germline, CDR1 is MDHEN and CDR2 SYDVKM. Trimming took off 5 bases at V and 3 bases at J, with 5 bases between the two ends. The CDR3 has 12 residues. CDR3 in DNA: TGTGCCAGCAGTAATTCCAATCAGCCCCAGCATTTT. Translating it yields CASSNSNQPQHF.

The rearrangement joins TRBV5-1 to TRBJ1-3; D is uncertain. This CDR3 contains 16 residues. The V and J ends lost 0 bases and 0 bases respectively, with 10 bases between them. The V gene's germline CDR1 is SGHRS and CDR2 YFSETQ. The CDR3 region has the DNA TGCGCCAGCAGCTTGGCCGGTGGCACCTCTGGAAACACCATATATTTT. Its protein product is CASSLAGGTSGNTIYF.

The chain employs TRBV28 and TRBJ2-2; possibly TRBD2 for D (5 bases). CDR1 is MDHEN, CDR2 SYDVKM, per germline. Deletions cut 6 bases from V and 5 bases from J, with 19 bases between. CDR3 length: 16 amino acids. CDR3 in DNA: TGTGCCAGCAGGTTAAGCGGATCCGGCCAAACCGGGGAGCTGTTTTTT. This gives the protein CASRLSGSGQTGELFF.

The chain links TRBV5-1 to TRBJ2-1, with TRBD2 matching 12 bases. Germline V gives CDR1 SGHRS, CDR2 YFSETQ. V lost 0 bases, J lost 6 bases, and 10 bases stayed unmatched. This CDR3 region has 18 residues. CDR3 coding DNA: TGCGCCAGCAGCTTGGCCGCGCTAGCGGGGGGGCCTAGCAATGAGCAGTTCTTC. It specifies CASSLAALAGGPSNEQFF.